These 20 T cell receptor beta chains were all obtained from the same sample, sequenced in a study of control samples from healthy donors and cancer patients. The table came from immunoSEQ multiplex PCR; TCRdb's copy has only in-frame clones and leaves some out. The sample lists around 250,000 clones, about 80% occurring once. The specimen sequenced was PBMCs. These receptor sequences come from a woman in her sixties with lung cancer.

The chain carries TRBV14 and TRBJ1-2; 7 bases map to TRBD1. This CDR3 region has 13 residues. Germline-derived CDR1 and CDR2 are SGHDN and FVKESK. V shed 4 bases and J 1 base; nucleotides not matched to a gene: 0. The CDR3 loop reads CASSRDSNYGYTF. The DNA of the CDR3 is TGTGCCAGCAGCCGGGACAGTAACTATGGCTACACCTTC.

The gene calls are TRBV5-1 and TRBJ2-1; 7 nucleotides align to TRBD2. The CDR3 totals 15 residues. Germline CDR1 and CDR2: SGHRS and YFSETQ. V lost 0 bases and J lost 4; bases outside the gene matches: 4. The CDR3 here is CASSLDGGGYNEQFF. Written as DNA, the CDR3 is TGCGCCAGCAGCTTGGATGGCGGGGGTTACAATGAGCAGTTCTTC.

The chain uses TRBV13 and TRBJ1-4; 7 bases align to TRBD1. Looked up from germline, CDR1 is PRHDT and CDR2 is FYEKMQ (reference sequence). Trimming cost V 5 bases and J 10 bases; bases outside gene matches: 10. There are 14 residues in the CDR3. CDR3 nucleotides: TGTGCCAGCAGCCGCCGGGACAGAACGGGAAAACTGTTTTTT. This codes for CASSRRDRTGKLFF.

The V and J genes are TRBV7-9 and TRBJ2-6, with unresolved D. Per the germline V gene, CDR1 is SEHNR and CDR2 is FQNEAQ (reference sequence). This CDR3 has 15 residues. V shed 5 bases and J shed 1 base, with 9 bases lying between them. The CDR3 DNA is TGTGCCAGCAGCCCTCAGAATTCTGGGGCCAACGTCCTGACTTTC. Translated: CASSPQNSGANVLTF.

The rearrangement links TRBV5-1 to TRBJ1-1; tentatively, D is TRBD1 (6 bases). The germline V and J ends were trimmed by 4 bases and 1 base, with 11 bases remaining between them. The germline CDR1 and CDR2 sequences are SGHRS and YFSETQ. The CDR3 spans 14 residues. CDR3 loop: CASSIQGQNTEAFF. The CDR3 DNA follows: TGCGCCAGCAGCATACAGGGCCAGAACACTGAAGCTTTCTTT.

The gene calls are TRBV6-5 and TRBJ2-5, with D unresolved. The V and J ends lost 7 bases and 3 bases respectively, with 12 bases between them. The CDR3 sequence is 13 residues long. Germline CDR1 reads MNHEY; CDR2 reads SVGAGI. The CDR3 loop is CASMRLHEETQYF. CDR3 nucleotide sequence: TGTGCCAGCATGAGGTTGCACGAAGAGACCCAGTACTTC.

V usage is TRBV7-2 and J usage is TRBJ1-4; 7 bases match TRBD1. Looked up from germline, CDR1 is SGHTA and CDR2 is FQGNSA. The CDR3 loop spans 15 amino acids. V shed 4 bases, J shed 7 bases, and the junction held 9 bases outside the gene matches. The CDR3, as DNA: TGTGCCAGCAGCTCCCAGGGACAGACGGGTGAAAAACTGTTTTTT. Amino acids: CASSSQGQTGEKLFF. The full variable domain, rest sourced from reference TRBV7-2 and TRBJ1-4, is GAGVSQSPSNKVTEKGKDVELRCDPISGHTALYWYRQSLGQGLEFLIYFQGNSAPDKSGLPSDRFSAERTGGSVSTLTIQRTQQEDSAVYLCASSSQGQTGEKLFFGSGTQLSVL.

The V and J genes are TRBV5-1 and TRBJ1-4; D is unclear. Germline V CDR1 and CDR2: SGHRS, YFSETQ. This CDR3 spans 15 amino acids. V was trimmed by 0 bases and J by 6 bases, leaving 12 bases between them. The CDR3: CASSLARLGDEKLFF. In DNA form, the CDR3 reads TGCGCCAGCAGCTTGGCTCGACTCGGGGATGAAAAACTGTTTTTT.

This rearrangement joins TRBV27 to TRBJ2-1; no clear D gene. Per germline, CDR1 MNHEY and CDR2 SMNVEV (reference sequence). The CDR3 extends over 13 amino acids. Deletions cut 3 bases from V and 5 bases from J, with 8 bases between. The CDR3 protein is CASSFLSDNEQFF. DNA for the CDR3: TGTGCCAGCAGTTTTCTATCTGACAATGAGCAGTTCTTC.

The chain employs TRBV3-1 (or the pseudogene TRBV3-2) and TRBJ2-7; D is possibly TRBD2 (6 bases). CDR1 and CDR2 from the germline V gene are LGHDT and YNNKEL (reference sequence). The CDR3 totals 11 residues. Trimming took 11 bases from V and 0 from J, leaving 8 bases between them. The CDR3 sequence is CAAGSSYEQYF. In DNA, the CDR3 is TGTGCCGCCGGGAGCTCCTACGAGCAGTACTTC.

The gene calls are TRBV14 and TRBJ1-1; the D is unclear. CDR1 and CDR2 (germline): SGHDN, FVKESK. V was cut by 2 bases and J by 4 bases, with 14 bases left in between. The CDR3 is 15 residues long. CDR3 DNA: TGTGCCAGCAGCCAATTAGGGTCCGGCCGCACTGAAGCTTTCTTT. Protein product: CASSQLGSGRTEAFF.

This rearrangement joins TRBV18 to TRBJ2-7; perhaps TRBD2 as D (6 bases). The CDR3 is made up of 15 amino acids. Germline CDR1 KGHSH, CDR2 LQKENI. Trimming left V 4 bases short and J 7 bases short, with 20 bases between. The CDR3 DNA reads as TGTGCCAGCTCACTTTCAGGTTCAGAGGCGGGGGAGCAGTACTTC. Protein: CASSLSGSEAGEQYF. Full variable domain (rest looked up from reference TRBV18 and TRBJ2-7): NAGVMQNPRHLVRRRGQEARLRCSPMKGHSHVYWYRQLPEEGLKFMVYLQKENIIDESGMPKERFSAEFPKEGPSILRIQQVVRGDSAAYFCASSLSGSEAGEQYFGPGTRLTVT.

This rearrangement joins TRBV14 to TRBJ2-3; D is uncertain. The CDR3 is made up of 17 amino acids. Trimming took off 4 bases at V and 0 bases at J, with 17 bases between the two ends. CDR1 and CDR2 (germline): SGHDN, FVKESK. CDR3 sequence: CASSPREARASTDTQYF. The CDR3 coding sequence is TGTGCCAGCAGCCCCCGTGAAGCCCGGGCAAGCACAGATACGCAGTATTTT.

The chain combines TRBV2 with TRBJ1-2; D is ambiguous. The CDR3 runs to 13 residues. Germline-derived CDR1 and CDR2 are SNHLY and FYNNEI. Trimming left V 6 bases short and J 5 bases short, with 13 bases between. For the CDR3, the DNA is TGTGCCAGCAGGTCGGCGGACTGGTATGGCTACACCTTC. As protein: CASRSADWYGYTF.

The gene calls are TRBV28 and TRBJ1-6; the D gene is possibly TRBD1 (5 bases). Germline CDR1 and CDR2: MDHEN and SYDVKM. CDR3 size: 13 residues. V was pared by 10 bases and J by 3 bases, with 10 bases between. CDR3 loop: CATTTDYNSPLHF. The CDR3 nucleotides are TGTGCCACTACGACAGACTATAATTCACCCCTCCACTTT.

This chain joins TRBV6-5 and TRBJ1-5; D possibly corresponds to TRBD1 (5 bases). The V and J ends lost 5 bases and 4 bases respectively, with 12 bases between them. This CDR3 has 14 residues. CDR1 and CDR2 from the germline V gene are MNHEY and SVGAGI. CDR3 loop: CASSLDSYNQPQHF. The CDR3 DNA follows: TGTGCCAGCAGTCTCGACAGTTATAATCAGCCCCAGCATTTT.

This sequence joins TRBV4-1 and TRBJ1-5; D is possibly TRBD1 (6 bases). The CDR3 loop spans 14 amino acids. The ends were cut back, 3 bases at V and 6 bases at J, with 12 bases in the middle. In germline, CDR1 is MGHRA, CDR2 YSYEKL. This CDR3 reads CASSHGRGTQPQHF. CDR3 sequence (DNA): TGCGCCAGCAGCCACGGAAGGGGGACTCAGCCCCAGCATTTT.

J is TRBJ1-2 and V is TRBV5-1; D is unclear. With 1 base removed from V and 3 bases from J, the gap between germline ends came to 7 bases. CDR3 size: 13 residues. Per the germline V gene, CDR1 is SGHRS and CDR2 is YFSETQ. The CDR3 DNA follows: TGCGCCAGCAGCTTGATGGGAGACTATGGCTACACCTTC. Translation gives CASSLMGDYGYTF.

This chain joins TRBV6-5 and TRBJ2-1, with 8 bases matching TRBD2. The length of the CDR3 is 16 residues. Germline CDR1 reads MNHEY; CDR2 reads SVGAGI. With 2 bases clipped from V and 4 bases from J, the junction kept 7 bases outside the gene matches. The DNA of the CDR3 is TGTGCCAGCAGTTACGTTTCGACTAGCGCTTACAATGAGCAGTTCTTC. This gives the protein CASSYVSTSAYNEQFF.

The CDR3 DNA follows: TGTGCCAGCAGTGAAGGCGGGGGGGGGCTCTATGGCTACACCTTC. It specifies CASSEGGGGLYGYTF. The rearrangement joins TRBV6-1 to TRBJ1-2; D is possibly TRBD1 (6 bases). The CDR3 runs to 15 residues. Trimming removed 1 base at V and 4 bases at J, with 13 bases between. CDR1 and CDR2 (germline): MNHNS, SASEGT.